The rows below give T cell receptor beta chains drawn from one sample of a study of beta chain features in type 1 diabetes. Profiling relied on immunoSEQ multiplex PCR, and the TCRdb table lists in-frame clones only, not all of them. The table has around 280,000 clones, 15% seen once. The sample consisted of naive CD4+ T cells from blood. These receptors were collected from a man younger than 35 with type 1 diabetes. Both conserved end residues are part of each CDR3. Each record gives: V gene, D gene, J gene, clone size, CDR3 protein, CDR3 DNA. The D gene is left open where the match is weak. Clone size appears in some rows only: once, few, many, or a class for an expanded clone.

v_call: TRBV28
d_call: TRBD2
j_call: TRBJ2-1
clone_size: NA
cdr3_aa: CASSRTSAVYNEQFF
cdr3_nt: TGTGCCAGCAGTAGGACTAGCGCCGTTTACAATGAGCAGTTCTTC

v_call: TRBV28
d_call: NA
j_call: TRBJ1-5
clone_size: NA
cdr3_aa: CASSFRQRSQHF
cdr3_nt: TGTGCCAGCAGTTTTCGGCAGAGGTCCCAGCATTTT

v_call: TRBV27
d_call: NA
j_call: TRBJ1-4
clone_size: NA
cdr3_aa: CASSFGRGNGEKLFF
cdr3_nt: TGTGCCAGCAGTTTCGGTCGGGGGAATGGTGAAAAACTGTTTTTT

v_call: TRBV12-5
d_call: NA
j_call: TRBJ1-5
clone_size: NA
cdr3_aa: CASGLVAGSNQPQHF
cdr3_nt: TGTGCTAGTGGTTTGGTCGCAGGGTCCAATCAGCCCCAGCATTTT

v_call: TRBV4-3
d_call: NA
j_call: TRBJ2-3
clone_size: few
cdr3_aa: CASSQPQDTPSEATQYF
cdr3_nt: TGCGCCAGCAGCCAACCACAGGACACTCCCTCTGAAGCCACGCAGTATTTT

v_call: TRBV6-5
d_call: NA
j_call: TRBJ2-5
clone_size: NA
cdr3_aa: CASSSGPREETQYF
cdr3_nt: TGTGCCAGCAGTTCCGGGCCCCGGGAGGAGACCCAGTACTTC

v_call: TRBV29-1
d_call: TRBD2
j_call: TRBJ2-1
clone_size: few
cdr3_aa: CSVASGLAGGIGMGQFF
cdr3_nt: TGCAGCGTAGCCTCGGGACTAGCGGGGGGGATTGGTATGGGGCAGTTCTTC

v_call: TRBV30
d_call: TRBD1
j_call: TRBJ1-5
clone_size: NA
cdr3_aa: CARDRGQNQPQHF
cdr3_nt: TGTGCCCGGGACAGGGGGCAAAATCAGCCCCAGCATTTT

v_call: TRBV27
d_call: NA
j_call: TRBJ2-7
clone_size: few
cdr3_aa: CASSLRGAHYEQYF
cdr3_nt: TGTGCCAGCAGTCTCCGGGGGGCCCACTACGAGCAGTACTTC

v_call: TRBV5-1
d_call: NA
j_call: TRBJ2-1
clone_size: NA
cdr3_aa: CASSLGGVNEQFF
cdr3_nt: TGCGCCAGCAGCTTGGGGGGGGTGAATGAGCAGTTCTTC

v_call: TRBV28
d_call: TRBD2
j_call: TRBJ2-4
clone_size: NA
cdr3_aa: CASSFGLAATLAKNIQYF
cdr3_nt: TGTGCCAGCAGTTTCGGACTAGCGGCAACCCTAGCCAAAAACATTCAGTACTTC

v_call: TRBV7-2
d_call: NA
j_call: TRBJ2-7
clone_size: few
cdr3_aa: CASSLDRAYEQYF
cdr3_nt: TGTGCCAGCAGCTTAGACAGAGCCTACGAGCAGTACTTC

v_call: TRBV6-6
d_call: NA
j_call: TRBJ2-6
clone_size: NA
cdr3_aa: CASSRPGANVLTF
cdr3_nt: TGTGCCAGCAGCCGTCCTGGGGCCAACGTCCTGACTTTC

v_call: TRBV9
d_call: NA
j_call: TRBJ1-1
clone_size: few
cdr3_aa: CASSVRVEDTEAFF
cdr3_nt: TGTGCCAGCAGCGTACGGGTGGAGGACACTGAAGCTTTCTTT

v_call: TRBV10-3
d_call: TRBD1
j_call: TRBJ2-7
clone_size: few
cdr3_aa: CAISEEGTGYKQYF
cdr3_nt: TGTGCCATCAGTGAGGAAGGGACAGGGTACAAGCAGTACTTC

v_call: TRBV5-6
d_call: TRBD2
j_call: TRBJ2-5
clone_size: NA
cdr3_aa: CASSWSGGSRLETQYF
cdr3_nt: TGTGCCAGCAGCTGGAGCGGGGGGTCTAGGTTAGAGACCCAGTACTTC

v_call: TRBV30
d_call: NA
j_call: TRBJ1-5
clone_size: NA
cdr3_aa: CAWSGGTQYQPQHF
cdr3_nt: TGTGCCTGGAGTGGGGGGACACAGTACCAGCCCCAGCATTTT

v_call: TRBV5-1
d_call: TRBD1
j_call: TRBJ2-1
clone_size: NA
cdr3_aa: CASSLTLGQGFNEQFF
cdr3_nt: TGCGCCAGCAGCTTGACTCTTGGACAGGGGTTCAATGAGCAGTTCTTC

v_call: TRBV14
d_call: TRBD1
j_call: TRBJ1-1
clone_size: NA
cdr3_aa: CASSPPLGTDTEAFF
cdr3_nt: TGTGCCAGCAGCCCACCCTTGGGGACAGACACTGAAGCTTTCTTT

v_call: TRBV9
d_call: TRBD2
j_call: TRBJ2-7
clone_size: NA
cdr3_aa: CASSGSGGPPYEQYF
cdr3_nt: TGTGCCAGCAGCGGATCGGGGGGGCCCCCGTACGAGCAGTACTTC

v_call: TRBV6-6
d_call: NA
j_call: TRBJ1-1
clone_size: NA
cdr3_aa: CASSRGALLEAFF
cdr3_nt: TGTGCCAGCAGTCGCGGGGCCCTACTTGAAGCTTTCTTT

v_call: TRBV5-1
d_call: TRBD1
j_call: TRBJ1-5
clone_size: few
cdr3_aa: CASSPSTGGVNQPQHF
cdr3_nt: TGCGCCAGCAGCCCCAGTACAGGGGGCGTTAATCAGCCCCAGCATTTT

v_call: TRBV28
d_call: NA
j_call: TRBJ1-5
clone_size: few
cdr3_aa: CASSLSTAHQPQHF
cdr3_nt: TGTGCCAGCAGTTTAAGCACAGCCCATCAGCCCCAGCATTTT

v_call: TRBV25-1
d_call: TRBD1
j_call: TRBJ1-2
clone_size: few
cdr3_aa: CASSGTGENYGYTF
cdr3_nt: TGTGCCAGCAGTGGTACAGGGGAGAACTATGGCTACACCTTC

v_call: TRBV5-1
d_call: TRBD2
j_call: TRBJ2-1
clone_size: few
cdr3_aa: CASSQTSGRANEQFF
cdr3_nt: TGCGCCAGCAGCCAGACAAGCGGGAGGGCCAATGAGCAGTTCTTC

v_call: TRBV5-1
d_call: TRBD1
j_call: TRBJ2-7
clone_size: few
cdr3_aa: CASSLGQGPYEQYF
cdr3_nt: TGCGCCAGCAGCTTGGGACAGGGGCCCTACGAGCAGTACTTC

v_call: TRBV15
d_call: NA
j_call: TRBJ1-1
clone_size: NA
cdr3_aa: CATSVQGNTEAFF
cdr3_nt: TGTGCCACCAGCGTACAGGGAAACACTGAAGCTTTCTTT

v_call: TRBV5-1
d_call: TRBD1
j_call: TRBJ2-1
clone_size: NA
cdr3_aa: CASSLSRGTGDNEQFF
cdr3_nt: TGCGCCAGCAGCCTAAGCCGGGGGACAGGGGACAATGAGCAGTTCTTC

v_call: TRBV7-2
d_call: NA
j_call: TRBJ1-2
clone_size: NA
cdr3_aa: CASSPRTERDYGYTF
cdr3_nt: TGTGCCAGCAGCCCCAGGACGGAGCGGGACTATGGCTACACCTTC

v_call: TRBV11-2
d_call: NA
j_call: TRBJ2-1
clone_size: NA
cdr3_aa: CASSPRTGESYNEQFF
cdr3_nt: TGTGCCAGCAGCCCGAGAACTGGAGAATCCTACAATGAGCAGTTCTTC

v_call: TRBV28
d_call: NA
j_call: TRBJ2-4
clone_size: NA
cdr3_aa: CASSSQGNIQYF
cdr3_nt: TGTGCCAGCAGTTCCCAGGGAAACATTCAGTACTTC

v_call: TRBV7-2
d_call: TRBD2
j_call: TRBJ2-3
clone_size: few
cdr3_aa: CASRILGGDTQYF
cdr3_nt: TGTGCCAGCAGGATCCTGGGAGGGGATACGCAGTATTTT

v_call: TRBV9
d_call: TRBD1
j_call: TRBJ1-1
clone_size: NA
cdr3_aa: CASSANSGTGVTEAFF
cdr3_nt: TGTGCCAGCAGCGCCAATTCCGGGACAGGGGTCACTGAAGCTTTCTTT

v_call: TRBV4-2
d_call: NA
j_call: TRBJ2-1
clone_size: NA
cdr3_aa: CASSQVGTADNEQFF
cdr3_nt: TGTGCCAGCAGCCAAGTCGGGACTGCCGACAATGAGCAGTTCTTC

v_call: TRBV7-9
d_call: TRBD1
j_call: TRBJ1-1
clone_size: NA
cdr3_aa: CASSLAIPGTGKNTEAFF
cdr3_nt: TGTGCCAGCAGCTTAGCTATTCCGGGGACAGGGAAAAACACTGAAGCTTTCTTT